The source of this T cell receptor beta chain is a study of cytomegalovirus exposure and HLA in healthy donors (dated 2017 in TCRdb). Notes on the research overall: An earlier analysis of 587 of the donors reported approximately 260 Gb of sequence data and 90 million to 120 million unique TCR beta sequences obtained from about 180 million T cells. A later genetic analysis used genome-wide SNP genotypes for about 60% of the roughly 700 donors, treating that subset as a discovery cohort. Both class I and class II loci were covered by HLA typing, at four-digit resolution. The study used immunosequencing to profile the T cell repertoires of about 670 subjects and linked those repertoires to cytomegalovirus serostatus. Several DR-DQ haplotypes were treated as single units for association and clustering because of strong linkage in the cohort. Every discovery cohort repertoire had been produced on one sequencing platform. The study aimed to test whether cataloging public T cell receptors could reveal signatures of past pathogen exposure. On average, over 200,000 unique TCR beta nucleotide sequences were sequenced per donor among some 420 genotyped donors of the cohort, with 15% to 20% of those sequences being non-productive. The number of typed donors differed by locus: 629-630 for A, B, C, DRB1 and DQB1; roughly 510 for DQA1; fewer than 610 for DPA1; and roughly 490 for DPB1. To predict cytomegalovirus infection status, the study brought together high-throughput TCR immunosequencing, statistical association of individual TCRs with disease status, and machine learning. The genetic ancestry cluster associated with self-reported Caucasian donors included approximately 85% of the 300 to 400 genotyped donors. Along with the approximately 700-subject first cohort, a separate validation cohort of over 90 different subjects was used. To study patterns of TCR occurrence, a later analysis re-analyzed previously published TCR beta repertoires from several hundred donors and added high-resolution HLA genotyping. Alongside the repertoire data, information on donor age, sex, ethnicity and CMV serostatus was compiled. About 330 gigabases of sequencing data and roughly 81 million unique TCR sequences made up an early release that covered under 750 HLA-typed donors. An earlier analysis of 500 to 650 of the donors applied high-throughput TCR beta sequencing to assess whether each TCR beta V gene segment acted as functional or pseudogenic. Rather than drawing on any new phenotypic data, the later analysis identified candidate immune exposures from TCR beta sequences and the way those sequences occurred across donors. Study-wide findings and limitations: According to a later analysis, parvovirus B19, influenza, CMV and Epstein-Barr virus appeared linked to several top co-occurrence clusters. A later analysis found that HLA-associated TCR beta chains were more clonally expanded and had lower generation probabilities than equally common non-associated chains. Compared with the approximately 710-donor mean, donors in an Asian-associated ancestry cluster had fewer N-insertions in productive TCRs, according to a later genetic analysis. Because counts were too low, around 18 rarely observed V segments, including chromosome 9 orphons, were left out of the earlier analysis of some 640 of the donors. A later analysis associated about 16,000 TCR beta sequences with specific HLA alleles at a false discovery rate of 0.05. Because HLA typing was missing for some donors at each locus, association tests included only the typed subset. It was suggested by the authors that the approach could potentially be generalized to other disease states and immunological phenotypes. A cluster of highly shared sequence variants was judged likely to be a technical artifact of the sequencing pipeline. The study listed 164 TCR beta chains as associated with cytomegalovirus. An association between a missense DCLRE1C variant and V-gene and J-gene trimming of TCR beta chains was found in a later genetic analysis and replicated in an independent cohort. Most TCR sequences were observed very rarely across donors, whereas some public TCRs were present in many individuals. A few of the identified cytomegalovirus-associated TCR beta chains were confirmed in vitro to be specific for cytomegalovirus antigens. A further reported finding was that TCR beta sequences accurately predicted the HLA-A and HLA-B alleles for most subjects in the first cohort. In a later analysis, most CMV-associated TCR beta chains were found to appear HLA-restricted, with HLA associations seemingly driven largely by CMV exposure. Linkage disequilibrium might explain the correlated functional status among segregating V segments, but an unknown experimental factor could not be excluded. Cytomegalovirus status was reported to be diagnosed by the classifier with high specificity and sensitivity in both the original and validation cohorts. Roughly uniform sequencing depth across donors was assumed in presence/absence analyses, although this assumption may not hold. For the cohort, immune exposure information was limited to CMV serostatus. When HLA alleles, especially DR and DQ, strongly co-occurred, TCR associations were difficult to assign to individual alleles. In a later analysis, the rate of TCR association differed among HLA loci, with DRB1 alleles having the most associated TCRs and HLA-C alleles having the fewest. Only TCR beta chains were sequenced in this cohort, and the absence of alpha or paired-chain data limited detectable features. An earlier analysis of some 560 of the donors showed that most TCR beta V segments appeared in productive rearrangements either about 87% or about 30% of the time, which broadly matched IMGT annotations.

For this clone: There is no known antigen for this receptor. Within one base of it there is no much larger clone, and no base qualities were kept.

In total, approximately 700 healthy bone marrow donors made up the cohort. At the time of sampling, every cohort member was nominally healthy, though immune exposures that went unrecorded were likely present. The donor was CMV seronegative and belonged to the group of more than 300 seronegative cohort members. A peripheral blood sample was collected from each donor, and TCR beta sequencing was performed on peripheral blood mononuclear cells. Genomic DNA was extracted from the blood cell samples with the Qiagen DNeasy Blood Extraction Kit. Receptors were amplified or captured by the immunoSEQ multiplex PCR assay. A mixture of 60 forward primers for TCR Vbeta segments and 13 reverse primers for TCR Jbeta segments was used in the multiplex PCR. Amplification of the CDR3 region of rearranged TCR beta genes was performed with a multiplex PCR assay on genomic DNA. The Illumina HiSeq System was used to sequence the amplified TCR beta libraries as 87-base-pair reads. Per the authors' processing: A later analysis counted tens of millions of unique TCR beta chains across the 700 or so repertoires, and roughly 10 million of these chains were shared by at least two donors. To remove PCR and sequencing errors, raw reads were error-corrected and collapsed into unique sequences using a nearest-neighbor algorithm that merged closely related sequences. To assign V, D and J gene segments, CDR3 sequences were aligned to IMGT reference sequences. Each retained sequence needed at least a six-nucleotide match to both a V gene segment and a J gene segment. Rearrangements were called productive when the CDR3 lacked stop codons and stayed in frame with V and J; all others were non-productive. CDR3 was defined by IMGT convention, running from the second conserved V-encoded cysteine to the conserved J-encoded phenylalanine. Sequences without an unambiguous match to a single V gene segment were excluded from the earlier analysis of approximately 600 of the donors. In an earlier analysis of 450 to 700 of the donors, V segments were called functional above 56.7% productive rearrangements and were called segregating when the between-donor standard deviation exceeded 5%. A statistical classification framework was built for diagnosing cytomegalovirus status from the catalog of TCR beta chain sequences. In a later analysis, V and J genes were assigned by comparing TCR nucleotide sequences against IMGT/GENE-DB human TR gene sequences. In a later analysis, CDR3 sequences and most-parsimonious VDJ recombination scenarios were assigned using the TCRdist pipeline. In a later analysis, each TCR beta chain was defined by its CDR3 amino acid sequence together with its V-gene family, and reads without a unique V-gene family were excluded. As a way to deal with suspected cross-contamination and a sequencing artifact, a later analysis dropped approximately 570 nucleotide sequences that were highly shared and had low generation probability. A later analysis calculated a clonal expansion index for each public chain from normalized within-repertoire ranks of inferred template counts. Generation probabilities in a later analysis came from a VDJ recombination model fitted to out-of-frame rearrangements, and those results were checked against IGoR. In a later analysis, TCR-TCR, TCR-HLA and TCR-CMV co-occurrence was scored with hypergeometric tests, and a repertoire-size bias correction was applied to TCR pairs. In a later analysis, false discovery rates were estimated by permuting HLA or CMV assignments 20 times. In a later analysis, co-occurring TCRs were grouped using DBSCAN, and TCRdist sequence similarity was added for clustering within HLA-allele-positive subsets. For co-occurrence clustering, repertoires with fewer than 30,000 or more than 120,000 public chains were excluded, along with about five repertoires with anomalous nucleotide sharing. As stored in TCRdb, this immuneACCESS dataset retains in-frame rearrangements with V and J assigned. A fraction of the clones does not appear; measured against another copy, unresolved V genes explain less than half of the discrepancy, and the remainder lacks a known reason. For V, J and clone size, that table is used; D and trimming come from the DNA. Within this sample are more than 100,000 clones, with around 80% of them counted one time only. Clones ranked in the top ten supply over 0.2% of the sample.

The sequence was collected from a man aged 45 to 65 in good health and CMV-seronegative. The sample consisted of PBMCs.

The CDR3 is CASSSPRTGSGYEQYF. The base sequence is TGTGCCAGCAGTTCACCTCGGACAGGGTCAGGCTACGAGCAGTACTTC. In this chain, TRBV25-1 is recombined with TRBJ2-5, with 8 bases aligning to TRBD1. Near its end, the DNA agrees better with TRBJ2-7, so the J call may be wrong. The CDR3 numbers 16 residues from cysteine through phenylalanine. The read is trimmed to its CDR3 DNA, 48 bases read in frame from base 1. CDR1 is given as MGHDK and CDR2 as SYGVNS, both from the germline V gene.